The count of the clone carrying this TCR beta chain is one. As yet, its antigen is unknown. These data originate in a study of neoadjuvant nivolumab and ipilimumab in lung cancer. Study results and limitations: Only a single major-pathologic-response sample was available for clonality analysis. TCR richness and clonality were higher in tumors than adjacent uninvolved lung. Only two of four nivolumab-treated tumors gained richness and clonality by surgery.

Germline CDR1 is SGHKS and CDR2 is YYEKEE (reference sequence). This CDR3 has 14 amino acids. The V and J ends lost 4 bases and 2 bases respectively, with 12 bases between them. Produced via immunoSEQ multiplex PCR; TCRdb's table is partial and in-frame only. In the table there are fewer than 4,500 clones, about 77% of which are singletons. The chain joins TRBV5-5 to TRBJ1-1, with D perhaps TRBD1 (6 bases). Sequenced material: adjacent normal lung tissue, taken after neoadjuvant nivolumab, alone or with ipilimumab, at or shortly before surgery. The TCR comes from an adult with non-small cell lung cancer. CDR3 protein: CASSAPGQNTEAFF. In DNA, the CDR3 is TGTGCCAGCAGCGCCCCGGGACAAAACACTGAAGCTTTCTTT. The whole variable domain, remainder taken from reference TRBV5-5 and TRBJ1-1, is DAGVTQSPTHLIKTRGQQVTLRCSPISGHKSVSWYQQVLGQGPQFIFQYYEKEERGRGNFPDRFSARQFPNYSSELNVNALLLGDSALYLCASSAPGQNTEAFFGQGTRLTVV.